This passage covers 7 T cell receptor beta chains from one sample sequenced in a study of radiation and T cells in renal cell carcinoma. Data came from immunoSEQ multiplex PCR; TCRdb stores just in-frame clones and leaves some out. The sample yields over 120,000 clones, around nine tenths seen once. Time point: blood 4 weeks post-SBRT, at nephrectomy. Noted treatment: 15 Gy SBRT to primary tumor, nephrectomy 4 weeks later. Material: blood, obtained from a patient whose treatment included radiotherapy and nephrectomy. These receptor sequences come from a woman in her forties or fifties with renal cell carcinoma.

This chain connects TRBV11-2 to TRBJ2-7; maybe TRBD1 (5 bases). V lost 5 bases to trimming and J lost 2 bases, with 13 bases between them. The length of the CDR3 is 14 residues. Germline V gene lookup returns CDR1 SGHAT and CDR2 FQNNGV. The CDR3 sequence: CASSIIDRPYEQYF. The CDR3 DNA is TGTGCCAGCAGCATCATAGACAGACCCTACGAGCAGTACTTC.

V usage is TRBV23-1 and J usage is TRBJ2-3; a possible D gene is TRBD2 (7 bases). TRBV23-1 is treated as an ORF (open reading frame) with a function not yet certain. Deletions cut 0 bases from V and 1 base from J, with 17 bases between. This CDR3 has 18 amino acids. This CDR3 is CASSQSTPGDYGTDTQYF. The CDR3 bases are TGCGCCAGCAGTCAATCAACCCCAGGGGACTACGGCACAGATACGCAGTATTTT.

The chain has TRBV28 and TRBJ1-5; weak D call: TRBD1 (6 bases). This CDR3 region has 14 residues. Trimming cost V 8 bases and J 5 bases, with 16 bases left between them. Germline assignment: CDR1 MDHEN and CDR2 SYDVKM. Here the CDR3 reads CASRPAGGHQPQHF. CDR3 nucleotides: TGTGCCAGCCGCCCGGCGGGGGGGCATCAGCCCCAGCATTTT. Looking up the rest from reference TRBV28 and TRBJ1-5 gives the full variable domain: DVKVTQSSRYLVKRTGEKVFLECVQDMDHENMFWYRQDPGLGLRLIYFSYDVKMKEKGDIPEGYSVSREKKERFSLILESASTNQTSMYLCASRPAGGHQPQHFGDGTRLSIL.

V and J are TRBV29-1 and TRBJ2-3, with unresolved D. This CDR3 region has 11 residues. Germline values: CDR1 SQVTM, CDR2 ANQGSEA. The V end lost 8 bases, the J end lost 2 bases, and 8 bases lay between the germline ends. CDR3 coding DNA: TGCAGCTTTACTGTCACAGATACGCAGTATTTT. This encodes CSFTVTDTQYF.

The chain is built from TRBV6-5 and TRBJ1-5; no clear D gene. Germline V gene sequence: CDR1 MNHEY, CDR2 SVGAGI. The CDR3 is 13 residues long. With 1 base removed from V and 7 bases from J, the gap between germline ends came to 8 bases. The DNA for the CDR3 is TGTGCCAGCAGTTACTTGGGAGAGCAGCCCCAGCATTTT. It translates to CASSYLGEQPQHF.

The gene calls are TRBV19 and TRBJ2-2, with D unclear. The CDR3 is made up of 11 amino acids. V lost 4 bases, J lost 6 bases, and 3 bases lay in between. Germline V gene lookup returns CDR1 LNHDA and CDR2 SQIVND (reference sequence). The chain's CDR3 is CASSTSGELFF. Here the CDR3 DNA reads TGTGCCAGTAGTACGTCCGGGGAGCTGTTTTTT.

The V and J genes are TRBV19 and TRBJ2-2; D not certain. CDR1 LNHDA and CDR2 SQIVND come from the germline V gene (reference sequence). V lost 6 bases, J lost 1 base, and 18 bases lay in between. The length of the CDR3 is 17 residues. The chain's CDR3 is CASRRRLVLENTGELFF. The DNA of the CDR3 is TGTGCCAGTAGGCGTAGATTGGTACTCGAGAACACCGGGGAGCTGTTTTTT.